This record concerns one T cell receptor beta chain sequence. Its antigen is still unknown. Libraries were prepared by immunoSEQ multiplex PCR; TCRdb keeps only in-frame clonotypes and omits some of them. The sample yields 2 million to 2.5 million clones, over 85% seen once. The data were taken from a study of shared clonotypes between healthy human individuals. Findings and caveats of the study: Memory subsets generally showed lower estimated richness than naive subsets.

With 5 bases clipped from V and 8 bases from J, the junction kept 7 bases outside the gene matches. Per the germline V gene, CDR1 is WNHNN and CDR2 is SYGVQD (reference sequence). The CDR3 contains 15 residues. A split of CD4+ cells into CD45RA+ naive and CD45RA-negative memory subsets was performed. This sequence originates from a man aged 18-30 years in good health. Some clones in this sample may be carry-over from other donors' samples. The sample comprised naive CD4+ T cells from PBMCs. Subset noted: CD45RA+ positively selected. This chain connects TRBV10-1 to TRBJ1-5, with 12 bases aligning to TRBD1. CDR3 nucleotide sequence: TGCGCCAGCAGTTACGGGACAGGGGGCCTGAAGCCCCAGCATTTT. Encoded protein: CASSYGTGGLKPQHF.